The rows below give T cell receptor beta chains drawn from one sample of a study of neoadjuvant nivolumab and ipilimumab in lung cancer. The repertoire was sequenced with immunoSEQ multiplex PCR; TCRdb's copy has only in-frame clones and lacks some. Among 9,700 or so clones listed, approximately 77% were seen once. This specimen consisted of tumor tissue, obtained after neoadjuvant nivolumab, alone or with ipilimumab, at or shortly before surgery. The source is an adult with non-small cell lung cancer. Some clones in this sample may be carry-over from other donors' samples. The CDR3 runs from the conserved cysteine through the conserved F or W. The D gene is left open where the match is weak. Rows give clone size only sometimes, using once, few, many, or a class for an expanded clone.

j_gene,abundance,len,v_gene,d_gene,CDR3nt,CDR3aa
TRBJ2-1,NA,14,TRBV25-1,TRBD2,TGTGCCAGCAGAAAGACTAGCGGGAGTGGTGAGCAGTTCTTC,CASRKTSGSGEQFF
TRBJ2-7,once,14,TRBV6-5,NA,TGTGCCAGCAGTGCCGGGTGGGGCCCCTACGAGCAGTACTTC,CASSAGWGPYEQYF
TRBJ2-7,NA,13,TRBV29-1,NA,TGCAGCGTTGGATTTAGTGGGGGGAAAGAGCAGTACTTC,CSVGFSGGKEQYF
TRBJ1-2,NA,14,TRBV5-1,TRBD1,TGCGCCAGCAGCCAAGGACAGGCCAACTATGGCTACACCTTC,CASSQGQANYGYTF
TRBJ2-7,NA,16,TRBV18,NA,TGTGCCAGCTCACCACCGTTGGGTATGGGGATCTACGAGCAGTACTTC,CASSPPLGMGIYEQYF
TRBJ2-7,NA,16,TRBV18,TRBD2,TGTGCCAGCTCACCACCGGTAAGCGGGATCTCCTACGAGCAGTACTTC,CASSPPVSGISYEQYF
TRBJ1-2,NA,14,TRBV6-5,NA,TGTGCCAGCAGTTACTCAGGAGTAGGGAATGGCTACACCTTC,CASSYSGVGNGYTF
TRBJ2-7,few,19,TRBV4-1,TRBD2,TGCGCCAGCAGCCAATATAAATTGTCAGCGGGGGGGAGCTCCTACGAGCAGTACTTC,CASSQYKLSAGGSSYEQYF
TRBJ1-2,NA,15,TRBV4-3,TRBD1,TGCGCCAGCAGCCAAGAGACAGGGCTCTTCTATGGCTACACCTTC,CASSQETGLFYGYTF
TRBJ1-3,NA,16,TRBV5-6,NA,TGTGCCAGCAGCTTGGTAGGCGGTAGCTCTGGAAACACCATATATTTT,CASSLVGGSSGNTIYF
TRBJ2-1,NA,15,TRBV5-6,NA,TGTGCCAGCAGCTTGGTTGCTAGCGATTTCAATGAGCAGTTCTTC,CASSLVASDFNEQFF
TRBJ1-1,NA,15,TRBV2,NA,TGTGCCAGCAGTGAACTTCGCGGATCCTACACTGAAGCTTTCTTT,CASSELRGSYTEAFF
TRBJ1-1,NA,12,TRBV15,NA,TGTGCCACCAGCAGGCAGGGTCGAAGTGCTTTCTTT,CATSRQGRSAFF
TRBJ2-4,few,17,TRBV27,TRBD2,TGTGCCAGCAGTACTAGGACTAGCGGGCTAGCCAAAAACATTCAGTACTTC,CASSTRTSGLAKNIQYF
TRBJ1-2,NA,13,TRBV13,NA,TGTGCCAGCAGCCTGGACACCTACTATGGCTACACCTTC,CASSLDTYYGYTF
TRBJ1-1,NA,13,TRBV19,NA,TGTGCCAGTAGCGATATAGGAGGGACTGAAGCTTTCTTT,CASSDIGGTEAFF